This entry features one T cell receptor beta chain sequence. The antigen remains undetermined. TCRdb's table, derived via immunoSEQ multiplex PCR, lists solely in-frame clones and lacks some. The sample holds under 70,000 clones; roughly 89% are singletons and the top ten take nearly 8.5%. V was clipped by 4 bases and J by 0 bases; unmatched bases: 13. CDR1 SGHNT and CDR2 YYREEE come from the germline V gene (reference sequence). This CDR3 spans 18 amino acids. This record comes from a study of OX40 agonist ivuxolimab in advanced cancers. As for the study in general: Ivuxolimab doses were 0.01, 0.1, 0.3, 1.5, 3 or 10 mg/kg every 2 weeks. People in dose escalation had one of these cancers: hepatocellular carcinoma, melanoma, renal cell or head and neck cancer. The mean age was approximately 60 years, ranging from roughly 23 to 80, with roughly four fifths of participants male.

The study's findings and limits: CD4+ T cells averaged fewer expanded clones than CD8+ T cells.

The chain employs TRBV5-4 and TRBJ2-3; 8 bases fit TRBD2. The TCR comes from an adult with an advanced solid tumor such as melanoma, head and neck, liver or kidney cancer. The sample in question was CD4+ or CD8+ T cells sorted from blood, obtained in a trial of the OX40 agonist ivuxolimab. The CDR3 region is CASSPKAGRGASTDTQYF. CDR3 coding DNA: TGTGCCAGCAGCCCCAAAGCAGGGCGGGGGGCCAGCACAGATACGCAGTATTTT.